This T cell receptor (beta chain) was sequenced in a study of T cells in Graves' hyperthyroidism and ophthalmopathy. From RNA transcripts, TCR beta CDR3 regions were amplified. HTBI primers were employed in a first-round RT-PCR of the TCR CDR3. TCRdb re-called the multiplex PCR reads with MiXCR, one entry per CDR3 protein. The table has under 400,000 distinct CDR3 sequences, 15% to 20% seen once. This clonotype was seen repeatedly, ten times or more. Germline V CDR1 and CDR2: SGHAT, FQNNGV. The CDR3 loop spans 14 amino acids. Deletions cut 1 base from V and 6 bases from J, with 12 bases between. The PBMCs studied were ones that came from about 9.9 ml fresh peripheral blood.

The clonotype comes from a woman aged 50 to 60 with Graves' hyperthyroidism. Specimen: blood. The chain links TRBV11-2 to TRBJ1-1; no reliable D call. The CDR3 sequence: CASSLGLPGAEAFF. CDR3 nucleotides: TGTGCCAGCAGCTTAGGTTTACCGGGCGCTGAAGCTTTCTTT. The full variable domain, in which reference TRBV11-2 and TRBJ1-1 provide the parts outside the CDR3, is EAGVAQSPRYKIIEKRQSVAFWCNPISGHATLYWYQQILGQGPKLLIQFQNNGVVDDSQLPKDRFSAERLKGVDSTLKIQPAKLEDSAVYLCASSLGLPGAEAFFGQGTRLTVV.